The sequence of this TCR beta chain was determined in a study of cytomegalovirus exposure and HLA in healthy donors. Regarding donors, all were healthy bone marrow donors. At collection, donors were nominally healthy, but unrecorded immune exposures were probable. Study-level findings and limits: Later genetic work tied a missense DCLRE1C variant to beta-chain V and J trimming. Relative to equally common others, HLA-associated TCR beta chains showed greater clonal expansion in a later analysis.

This CDR3 has 15 residues. V trimming: 10 bases; J trimming: 4 bases; junction bases outside the gene matches: 13. Germline values: CDR1 ENHRY, CDR2 SYGVKD. This clone turned up a few times. The antigen is unknown. A multiplex PCR was run with 60 Vbeta primers and 13 Jbeta primers. Assay used: immunoSEQ multiplex PCR; TCRdb lists only in-frame clones, some missing. The data hold under 150,000 clones, with about 64% observed a single time. This receptor was obtained from a man aged 18 to 29 in good health and CMV-seropositive. The sequenced sample was PBMCs. This chain joins TRBV10-3 and TRBJ2-7, with 10 bases fitting TRBD2. CDR3 amino acids: CATTDIAGGRYEQYF. CDR3 in DNA: TGTGCCACGACGGATATAGCGGGGGGCAGATACGAGCAGTACTTC.